The 7 T cell receptor beta chains in this list originate from one sample, sequenced in a study of OX40 agonist ivuxolimab in advanced cancers. Repertoires were generated with immunoSEQ multiplex PCR, while TCRdb's copy carries only in-frame clones and drops some. The table includes around 48,000 clones, 65% to 85% detected once. Source: CD4+ or CD8+ T cells sorted from blood, taken in a trial of the OX40 agonist ivuxolimab. These receptors all stem from an adult with an advanced solid tumor such as melanoma, head and neck, liver or kidney cancer.

The genes are TRBV6-5 and TRBJ1-5, with TRBD1 identical over 8 bases. This CDR3 region has 15 residues. Germline-derived CDR1 and CDR2 are MNHEY and SVGAGI. V trimming: 6 bases; J trimming: 1 base; junction bases outside the gene matches: 5. The CDR3 coding sequence is TGTGCCAGCAGAAGCGACAGGGGAAGCAATCAGCCCCAGCATTTT. It yields the protein CASRSDRGSNQPQHF.

The V gene is TRBV6-6, the J gene TRBJ1-5; TRBD1 agrees at 9 bases. Germline V gives CDR1 MNHNY, CDR2 SVGAGI (reference sequence). V lost 0 bases and J lost 6; bases outside the gene matches: 3. The CDR3 is made up of 15 amino acids. For the CDR3, the DNA is TGTGCCAGCAGTTACTCACAGGGGGCGGGTCAGCCCCAGCATTTT. Its protein is CASSYSQGAGQPQHF.

The chain employs TRBV7-2 and TRBJ2-5; D is possibly TRBD2 (6 bases). This CDR3 comprises 16 residues. Trimming removed 5 bases at V and 5 bases at J, with 21 bases between. CDR1 and CDR2 (germline): SGHTA, FQGNSA. In nucleotides, the CDR3 is TGTGCCAGCAGCATCTCCGGGACTCGGAGGAAGGAGACCCAGTACTTC. This sequence encodes CASSISGTRRKETQYF. Based on the CDR3 plus reference TRBV7-2 and TRBJ2-5, the full variable domain is GAGVSQSPSNKVTEKGKDVELRCDPISGHTALYWYRQSLGQGLEFLIYFQGNSAPDKSGLPSDRFSAERTGGSVSTLTIQRTQQEDSAVYLCASSISGTRRKETQYFGPGTRLLVL.

This sequence joins TRBV18 and TRBJ2-7; 7 positions agree with TRBD1. The germline CDR1 and CDR2 sequences are KGHSH and LQKENI. J gave up 0 bases and V 6 bases, and 2 bases lay outside the gene matches. The length of the CDR3 is 13 residues. CDR3 amino acids: CASSGTVSYEQYF. DNA of the CDR3: TGTGCCAGCTCCGGGACAGTCTCCTACGAGCAGTACTTC.

Remarks on this clone: The junction does not match germline at one end; this may be a read error. CDR3 region: CARSLDSSYEQYF. The CDR3 DNA reads as TGTGCCAGAAGTTTGGACAGCTCCTACGAGCAGTACTTC. The V gene is TRBV5-3, the J gene TRBJ2-7; D perhaps matches TRBD1 (6 bases). TRBV5-3 is classed as an ORF, of uncertain function. The CDR3 runs to 13 residues.

This clone was picked up a small number of times. The chain links TRBV18 to TRBJ1-5; the D gene is possibly TRBD1 (6 bases). V was shortened by 5 bases and J by 5 bases, with 13 bases between the two germline ends. The V gene's germline CDR1 is KGHSH and CDR2 LQKENI. This CDR3 spans 14 amino acids. For the CDR3, the DNA is TGTGCCAGCTCAGTTGACAGGACTTATCAGCCCCAGCATTTT. It encodes CASSVDRTYQPQHF.

This clone was seen only once. This chain connects TRBV5-1 to TRBJ1-1; D possibly corresponds to TRBD1 (5 bases). The CDR3 totals 14 residues. Germline V lookup: CDR1 SGHRS, CDR2 YFSETQ. V lost 3 bases and J lost 5, with 14 bases in between. CDR3 coding DNA: TGCGCCAGCAGCTCGAACCAGGGTGGGACTGAAGCTTTCTTT. Its protein product is CASSSNQGGTEAFF. The full variable domain, completed using reference TRBV5-1 and TRBJ1-1, is KAGVTQTPRYLIKTRGQQVTLSCSPISGHRSVSWYQQTPGQGLQFLFEYFSETQRNKGNFPGRFSGRQFSNSRSEMNVSTLELGDSALYLCASSSNQGGTEAFFGQGTRLTVV.